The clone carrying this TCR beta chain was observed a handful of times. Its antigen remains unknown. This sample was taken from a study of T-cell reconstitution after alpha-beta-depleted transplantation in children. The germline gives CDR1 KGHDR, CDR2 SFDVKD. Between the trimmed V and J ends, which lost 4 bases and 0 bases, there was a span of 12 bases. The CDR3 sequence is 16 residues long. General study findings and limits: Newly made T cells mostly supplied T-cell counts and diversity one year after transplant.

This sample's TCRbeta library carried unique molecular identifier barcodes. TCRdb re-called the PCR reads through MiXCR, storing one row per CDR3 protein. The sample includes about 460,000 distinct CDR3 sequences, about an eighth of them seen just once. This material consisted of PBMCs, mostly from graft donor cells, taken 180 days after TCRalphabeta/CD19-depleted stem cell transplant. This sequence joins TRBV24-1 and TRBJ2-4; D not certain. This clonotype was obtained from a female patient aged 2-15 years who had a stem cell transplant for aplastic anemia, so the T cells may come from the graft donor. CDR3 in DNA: TGTGCCACCAGTGAATCCAAGGTCTTAGCCAAAAACATTCAGTACTTC. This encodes CATSESKVLAKNIQYF.